These T cell receptor beta chains were read from a single sample in a study of beta chain features in type 1 diabetes. TCRdb keeps only in-frame clones here, not all; method: immunoSEQ multiplex PCR. Here the sample spans roughly 610,000 clones, 15% being singletons. The sample consisted of naive CD4+ T cells from blood. The source of these receptors is a man aged 18 to 30 in good health. The CDR3 runs from the conserved cysteine through the conserved F or W. The D gene is left open where the match is weak. Size is omitted from some rows. Given values are once, few, many or a class for expanded clones.

TRBJ1-1 | TRBV30 | - | 16 | - | TGTGCCTATACCAGGGGCTCAGTATGGTCGAACACTGAAGCTTTCTTT | CAYTRGSVWSNTEAFF
TRBJ2-5 | TRBV25-1 | TRBD2 | 15 | - | TGTGCCAGCAGTGATCACCTAGCGGGGGGCAAGACCCAGTACTTC | CASSDHLAGGKTQYF
TRBJ2-1 | TRBV7-2 | TRBD2 | 16 | - | TGTGCCAGCAGCTGGACCGGGACTAGCGGAAACAATGAGCAGTTCTTC | CASSWTGTSGNNEQFF
TRBJ2-5 | TRBV7-9 | - | 14 | - | TGTGCCAGCAGCTTAGGTAGCCCCCCAGAGACCCAGTACTTC | CASSLGSPPETQYF
TRBJ1-5 | TRBV29-1 | - | 12 | - | TGCAGCGTTGCGTCCAGGGATCAGCCCCAGCATTTT | CSVASRDQPQHF
TRBJ2-7 | TRBV15 | - | 16 | - | TGTGCCACCAGCAGAGACAGGACTAACCTTCTCTACGAGCAGTACTTC | CATSRDRTNLLYEQYF
TRBJ2-3 | TRBV7-3 | TRBD2 | 14 | few | TGTGCCAGCAGCTTGGGACTAGCGGGGGTTACGCAGTATTTT | CASSLGLAGVTQYF
TRBJ2-7 | TRBV7-2 | - | 15 | few | TGTGCCAGCAGACTAATCCGGGACACCCTCTACGAGCAGTACTTC | CASRLIRDTLYEQYF
TRBJ2-7 | TRBV4-1 | - | 14 | few | TGCGCCAGCAGCCCTACGGGACGGAACTACGAGCAGTACTTC | CASSPTGRNYEQYF
TRBJ1-1 | TRBV28 | TRBD1 | 14 | - | TGTGCCAGCAGGGCGGACAGGTTGAACACTGAAGCTTTCTTT | CASRADRLNTEAFF
TRBJ2-7 | TRBV29-1 | TRBD1 | 14 | few | TGCAGCGCGGGCGGGGACAGGGCTTTCTACGAGCAGTACTTC | CSAGGDRAFYEQYF
TRBJ2-3 | TRBV4-3 | - | 15 | few | TGCGCCAGCAGCCAAGATCCTGGAAGCACAGATACGCAGTATTTT | CASSQDPGSTDTQYF
TRBJ2-4 | TRBV9 | TRBD1 | 15 | - | TGTGCCAGCAGCGTAGAAGGGACAGGGGAGAACATTCAGTACTTC | CASSVEGTGENIQYF
TRBJ2-1 | TRBV28 | TRBD1 | 16 | - | TGTGCCAGCAGTCGGACAGGCAGGGTAGAAGGCAATGAGCAGTTCTTC | CASSRTGRVEGNEQFF
TRBJ1-1 | TRBV19 | - | 13 | - | TGTGCCAGTCGGTCCGGGCCGAGGACTGAAGCTTTCTTT | CASRSGPRTEAFF
TRBJ1-4 | TRBV7-8 | TRBD1 | 12 | - | TGTGCCAGCAGCCTAAGGACAGGGGAACTGTTTTTT | CASSLRTGELFF
TRBJ1-1 | TRBV27 | - | 13 | - | TGTGCCAGCAGTTCCCTCGGAGGGGTGCGGGCTTTCTTT | CASSSLGGVRAFF
TRBJ2-5 | TRBV15 | TRBD1 | 19 | - | TGTGCCACCAGCAGAGATCGGTCGGAACAGGGGCCATCCAGGGGGACCCAGTACTTC | CATSRDRSEQGPSRGTQYF
TRBJ2-4 | TRBV6-5 | TRBD2 | 15 | - | TGTGCCAGCAGACTGGGAGGGCAGTACCCAAACATTCAGTACTTC | CASRLGGQYPNIQYF
TRBJ2-5 | TRBV10-3 | - | 14 | - | TGTGCCATCAGTGTGACCGGGACCGAGGAGACCCAGTACTTC | CAISVTGTEETQYF
TRBJ2-5 | TRBV6-5 | TRBD1 | 13 | - | TGTGCCAGCAGTTTGACAGGGGTAGAGACCCAGTACTTC | CASSLTGVETQYF